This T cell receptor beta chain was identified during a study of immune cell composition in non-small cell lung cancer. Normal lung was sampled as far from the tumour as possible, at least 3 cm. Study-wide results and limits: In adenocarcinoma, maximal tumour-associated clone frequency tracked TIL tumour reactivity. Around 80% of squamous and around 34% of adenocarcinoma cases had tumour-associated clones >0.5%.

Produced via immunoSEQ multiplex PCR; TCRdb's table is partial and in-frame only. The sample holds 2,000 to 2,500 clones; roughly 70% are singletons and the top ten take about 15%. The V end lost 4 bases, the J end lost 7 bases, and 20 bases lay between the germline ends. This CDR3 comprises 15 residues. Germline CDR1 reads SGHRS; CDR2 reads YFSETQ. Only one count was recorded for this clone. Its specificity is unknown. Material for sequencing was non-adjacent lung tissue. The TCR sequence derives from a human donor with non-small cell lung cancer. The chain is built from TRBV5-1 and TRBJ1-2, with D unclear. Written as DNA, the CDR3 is TGCGCCAGCAGCGTAAGCGCCGTGTTGGTAGGTGGCTACACCTTC. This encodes CASSVSAVLVGGYTF.